This record looks at one T cell receptor beta chain sequence and its context. The antigen is not known. Every bit of the isolated RNA underwent reverse transcription, so sequencing read expressed TCRB transcripts. Using immunoSEQ multiplex PCR, the repertoire was profiled, and TCRdb retains in-frame clones only, with some absent. Found here are 150,000 to 200,000 clones, around 63% of them singletons; the top ten hold roughly 0.089%. Purity exceeding 98% was reached by all sorted populations. This record comes from a study of beta chain features in type 1 diabetes. Study observations and caveats: The study found fewer insertions and more deletions at VDJ junctions in type 1 diabetes patients. People with Type 1 diabetes carried modestly yet significantly shorter TCRB CDR3s in all four CD4+ subsets.

Sequences were obtained from naive CD4+ T cells from blood. The source is a young man with type 1 diabetes.

CDR3 residues: CASSSKDRHQDTQYF. The CDR3 DNA follows: TGTGCCAGCAGCTCCAAGGACAGACATCAAGATACGCAGTATTTT. The rearrangement links TRBV5-4 to TRBJ2-3; a possible D gene is TRBD1 (6 bases). The CDR3 is 15 residues long. Between the trimmed V and J ends, which lost 3 bases and 5 bases, there was a span of 16 bases. CDR1 and CDR2 from the germline V gene are SGHNT and YYREEE (reference sequence).